The table lists the clone carrying this T cell receptor (beta chain) with many counts. This entry belongs to a study of T-cell reconstitution after alpha-beta-depleted transplantation in children. A library of TCRbeta sequences, prepared with unique molecular identifiers, was generated. TCRdb re-derived calls from the PCR reads in MiXCR, one entry per CDR3 protein. The sample includes around 450,000 distinct CDR3 sequences, roughly a tenth of them seen just once. The sequencing used PBMCs, collected before TCRalphabeta/CD19-depleted stem cell transplant. The TCR was taken from a child aged 2 to 9 with inherited bone marrow failure, due to receive a stem cell transplant.

CDR3 DNA: TGTGCCAGCAGCTTTTTTACCAAACCCTACGAGCAGTACTTC. It specifies CASSFFTKPYEQYF. The gene calls are TRBV5-6 and TRBJ2-7; D unclear. Trimming stripped 2 bases from V and 2 bases from J, with 11 bases between. The CDR3 is 14 residues long. Germline lookup yields CDR1 SGHDT and CDR2 YYEEEE. Full variable domain (rest looked up from reference TRBV5-6 and TRBJ2-7): DAGVTQSPTHLIKTRGQQVTLRCSPKSGHDTVSWYQQALGQGPQFIFQYYEEEERQRGNFPDRFSGHQFPNYSSELNVNALLLGDSALYLCASSFFTKPYEQYFGPGTRLTVT.